Each of the 3 T cell receptor beta chains below was sequenced from the same sample in a study of Graves' ophthalmopathy and Graves' hyperthyroidism. Amplified TCR beta CDR3 regions were obtained using RNA transcripts as template. Second-round multiplex PCR came after a first-round RT-PCR that employed HTBI primers. TCRdb analysed the multiplex PCR reads with MiXCR anew, one entry per CDR3 protein. The repertoire holds some 1.1 million distinct CDR3 sequences, with approximately 35% as singletons. The sequenced sample was peripheral blood or thyroid tissue (not recorded which). These receptors were obtained from an adult man with Graves' hyperthyroidism.

There are many counts of this clonotype. The DNA for the CDR3 is TGTGCCAGCAGCCCTAGAAGCAATCAGCCCCAGCATTTT. It translates to CASSPRSNQPQHF. The chain links TRBV12-3 or TRBV12-4 to TRBJ1-5; D remains ambiguous. The CDR3 contains 13 residues. Between the trimmed V and J ends, which lost 6 bases and 1 base, there was a span of 7 bases.

The sample holds many counts of this clonotype. The chain couples TRBV19 to TRBJ2-5, with TRBD2 matching 12 bases. CDR1 and CDR2 (germline): LNHDA, SQIVND (reference sequence). The CDR3 runs to 16 residues. Unmatched junction bases numbered 6, after V lost 5 bases and J lost 2 bases. The CDR3 reads CASSSDGLAGQETQYF. For the CDR3, the DNA is TGTGCCAGTAGTTCGGACGGACTAGCGGGACAAGAGACCCAGTACTTC.

This clonotype was found many times. The chain is built from TRBV10-3 and TRBJ1-2; TRBD1 might be the D (6 bases). The V end lost 3 bases, the J end lost 5 bases, and 13 bases lay between the germline ends. Germline CDR1 is ENHRY and CDR2 is SYGVKD. The CDR3 is 14 amino acids. The CDR3 region is CAISEIGGDYGYTF. CDR3 sequence (DNA): TGTGCCATCAGTGAAATAGGGGGGGATTATGGCTACACCTTC.